This T cell receptor (beta chain) was documented in a study of blood T cells in healthy people across ages (dated by TCRdb to about 2015). Looking at the study overall: In model experiments, template switching captured about one uniquely barcoded TCR beta cDNA molecule for every two T cells. Age-related changes in TCR beta repertoire diversity were measured in the study by deep sequencing normalized with unique cDNA molecular identifiers. The donors were divided into four age groups: young (average about 16 years), middle-aged (about 40), aged (around 67) and long-lived (82). To avoid experimental bias, donors of different ages were spread randomly across the sequencing lanes. The study analyzed two additional independent replicas of 1 million unique cDNA reads from the same blood draw for two donors, one aged 18 to 30 and one aged 80 or older.

Comment on this clonotype: The specificity of this receptor is unknown. The record has no base qualities; no much larger clone is one base away.

The donors were a few dozen Caucasian individuals from Russia, aged 6 to 90 years, who were systemically healthy. Around 10 milliliters of peripheral blood were drawn from each donor into EDTA-treated Vacutainer tubes. PBMCs were isolated by Ficoll-Paque density-gradient centrifugation, with at least 7 million obtained per sample. Trizol reagent was used to extract total RNA from the PBMCs, yielding at least 5.5 micrograms per sample. For every donor, an aliquot of PBMCs went through flow cytometry to measure the percentages of naive CD45RAhigh/CD27high T cells. Taken from the germline V gene, the CDR1 and CDR2 loops are MNHEY and SVGEGT. The cysteine opens and the phenylalanine closes a CDR3 of 19 amino acids. The sequence is cut down to CDR3 DNA, 57 bases in frame from base 1. For this chain, trimming is 1 base at the V end and 1 base at the J end, and the number of junction bases without a gene match is 13.

General conclusions and limits of the study: Conclusive comparison of naive and antigen-experienced compartments was prevented by the profiling of bulk unsorted PBMCs. The CMV infection status of donors was not known, potentially confounding age-related changes in expanded clonotypes. Observed TCR beta diversity per million T cells fell roughly linearly with age, and a significant reduction was already apparent by age around 40. Estimates of total diversity based on one million sequenced T cells were regarded as lower bounds and as underestimates. The long-lived group showed more naive CD4+ T cells, fewer expanded clones and increased TCR diversity than the aged group, suggesting age selection. A strong correlation was found between observed TCR beta diversity and the percentage of naive T cells measured by flow cytometry.

The protocol used for the library was 5' RACE. The listed sequencing device is Illumina HiSeq 2500. A second PCR of roughly 6 to 12 cycles was run with a J-beta primer mix and a sample-barcoded 5' primer. A unique molecular identifier was introduced onto each TCR beta cDNA molecule by a template-switch 5' adaptor carrying 12 random nucleotides. Each sample yielded at least 2.5 million CDR3-containing paired-end reads. All of the RNA was converted into first-strand cDNA using the Mint cDNA synthesis kit, with a TRBC-specific oligonucleotide serving as the primer. All cDNA was treated with uracil-DNA glycosylase and then went through a first 18-cycle PCR with the universal primers M1SS and BC2_uni_R. The published analysis was carried out like this. For normalization, 1 million high-quality reads, each with a distinct molecular identifier, were randomly selected from each sample. Instead of being binned into consensus sequences, reads with shared molecular identifiers were discarded. CDR3 identification, clonotype clustering and error correction used MiTCR with a Q25 quality threshold and the strictest error-elimination algorithm. Lower-bound total TCR beta diversity was estimated with a nonparametric unseen species model using Euler transformation. In-frame beta chains were kept once TCRdb had trimmed the public reads at Q25 with fastp and called clones with MiXCR. Each CDR3 protein gets just one entry, which takes the most common genes and DNA from the rows behind it. TCRdb's processing, not the study's, gives the V and J calls here. The sample records about 1.8 million distinct CDR3 sequences, about 50% of which are singletons. The ten largest make up 2.1% of the sample.

The sequencing input was blood. The receptor was isolated from a woman aged 40 to 50 in good health. The V gene is TRBV6-2 or TRBV6-3 and the J gene is TRBJ2-3; 8 central nucleotides agree with TRBD2. Read as DNA, the sequence is TGTGCCAGCAGTTACTACGTCGGGGGGGCACCATCACGCACAGATACGCAGTATTTT. The resulting protein is CASSYYVGGAPSRTDTQYF.